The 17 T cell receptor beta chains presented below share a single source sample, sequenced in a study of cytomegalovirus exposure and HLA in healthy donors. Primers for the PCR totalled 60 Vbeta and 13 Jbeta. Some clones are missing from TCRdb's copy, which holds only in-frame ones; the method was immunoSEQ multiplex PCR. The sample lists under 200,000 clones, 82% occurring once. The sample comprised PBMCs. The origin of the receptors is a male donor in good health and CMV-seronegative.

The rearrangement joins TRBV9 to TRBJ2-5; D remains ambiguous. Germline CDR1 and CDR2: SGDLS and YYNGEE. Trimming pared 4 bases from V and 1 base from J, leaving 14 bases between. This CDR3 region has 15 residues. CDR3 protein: CASSSRGSPQETQYF. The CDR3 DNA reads TGTGCCAGCAGCTCCCGAGGCTCGCCCCAAGAGACCCAGTACTTC.

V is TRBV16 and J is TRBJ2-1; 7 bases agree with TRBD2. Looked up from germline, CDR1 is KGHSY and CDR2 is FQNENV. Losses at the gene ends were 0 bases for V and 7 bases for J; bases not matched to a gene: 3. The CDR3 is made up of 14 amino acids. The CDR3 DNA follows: TGTGCCAGCAGCCAATCACGGGGAGGGAATGAGCAGTTCTTC. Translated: CASSQSRGGNEQFF.

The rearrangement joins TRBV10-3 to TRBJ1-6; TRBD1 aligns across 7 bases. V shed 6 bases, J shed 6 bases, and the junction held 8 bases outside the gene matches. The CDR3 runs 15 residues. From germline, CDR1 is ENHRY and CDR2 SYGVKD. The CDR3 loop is CAIRPGTDPNSPLHF. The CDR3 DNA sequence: TGTGCCATCAGGCCAGGGACAGACCCTAATTCACCCCTCCACTTT.

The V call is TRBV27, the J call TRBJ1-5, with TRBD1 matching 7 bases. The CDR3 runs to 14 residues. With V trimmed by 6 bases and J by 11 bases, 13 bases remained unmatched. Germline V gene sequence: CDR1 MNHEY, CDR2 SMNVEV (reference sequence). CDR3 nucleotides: TGTGCCAGCAGCCCGGGACAGATCCGGGTGGCCCAGCATTTT. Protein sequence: CASSPGQIRVAQHF.

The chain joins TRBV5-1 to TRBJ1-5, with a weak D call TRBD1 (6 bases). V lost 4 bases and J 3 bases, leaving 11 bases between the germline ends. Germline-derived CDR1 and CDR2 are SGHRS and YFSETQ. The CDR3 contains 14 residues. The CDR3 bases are TGCGCCAGCAGCCCTGGACAGTCCAATCAGCCCCAGCATTTT. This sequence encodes CASSPGQSNQPQHF.

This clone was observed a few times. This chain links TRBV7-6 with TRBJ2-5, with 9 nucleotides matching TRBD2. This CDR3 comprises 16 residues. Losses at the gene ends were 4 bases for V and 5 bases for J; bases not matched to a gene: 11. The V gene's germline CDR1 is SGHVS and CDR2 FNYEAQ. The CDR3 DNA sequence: TGTGCCAGCAGCTACCCAAAAGCGGGGGGCCTGGAGACCCAGTACTTC. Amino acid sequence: CASSYPKAGGLETQYF.

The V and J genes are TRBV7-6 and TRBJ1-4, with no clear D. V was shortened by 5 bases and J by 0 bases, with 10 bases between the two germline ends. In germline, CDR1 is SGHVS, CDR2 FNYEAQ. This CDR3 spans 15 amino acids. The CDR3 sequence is CASSRERATNEKLFF. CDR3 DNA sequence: TGTGCCAGCAGCCGGGAAAGAGCAACTAATGAAAAACTGTTTTTT.

The CDR3, as DNA: TGTGCCAGCTCACCAATCAACAGAGATTCTGGAAACACCATATATTTT. Translation: CASSPINRDSGNTIYF. This chain joins TRBV18 and TRBJ1-3; no clear D. The CDR3 sequence is 16 residues long. CDR1 KGHSH and CDR2 LQKENI come from the germline V gene. The ends were cut back, 2 bases at V and 1 base at J, with 12 bases in the middle. Full variable domain (remainder filled in from reference TRBV18 and TRBJ1-3): NAGVMQNPRHLVRRRGQEARLRCSPMKGHSHVYWYRQLPEEGLKFMVYLQKENIIDESGMPKERFSAEFPKEGPSILRIQQVVRGDSAAYFCASSPINRDSGNTIYFGEGSWLTVV.

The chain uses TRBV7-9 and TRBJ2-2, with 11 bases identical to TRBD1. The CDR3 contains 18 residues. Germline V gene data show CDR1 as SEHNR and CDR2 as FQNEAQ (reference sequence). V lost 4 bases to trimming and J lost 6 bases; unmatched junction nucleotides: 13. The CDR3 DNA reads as TGTGCCAGCAGCTCGACCCGGACAGGGGGCTTATACGCCGGGGAGCTGTTTTTT. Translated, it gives CASSSTRTGGLYAGELFF.

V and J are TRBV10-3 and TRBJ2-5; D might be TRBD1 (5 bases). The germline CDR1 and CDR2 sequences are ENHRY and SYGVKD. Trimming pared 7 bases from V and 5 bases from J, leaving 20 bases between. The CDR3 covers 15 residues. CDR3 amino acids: CAIKSQEKPGETQYF. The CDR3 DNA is TGTGCCATCAAGAGCCAAGAAAAGCCAGGGGAGACCCAGTACTTC.

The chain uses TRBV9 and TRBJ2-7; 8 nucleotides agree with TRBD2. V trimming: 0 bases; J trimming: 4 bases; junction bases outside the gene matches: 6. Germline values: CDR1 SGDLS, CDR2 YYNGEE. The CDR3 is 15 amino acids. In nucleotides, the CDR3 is TGTGCCAGCAGCGTAGGAACGGGAGGGGGTTACGAGCAGTACTTC. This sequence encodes CASSVGTGGGYEQYF.

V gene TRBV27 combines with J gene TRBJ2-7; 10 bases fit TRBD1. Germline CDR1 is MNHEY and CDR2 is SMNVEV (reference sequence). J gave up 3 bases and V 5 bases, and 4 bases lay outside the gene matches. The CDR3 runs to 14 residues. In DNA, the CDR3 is TGTGCCAGCAGTACCGGGACAGGGGACTACGAGCAGTACTTC. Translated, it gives CASSTGTGDYEQYF.

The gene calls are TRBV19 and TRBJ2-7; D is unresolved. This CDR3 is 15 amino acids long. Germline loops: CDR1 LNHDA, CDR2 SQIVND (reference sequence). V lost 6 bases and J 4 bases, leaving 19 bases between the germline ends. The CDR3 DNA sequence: TGTGCCAGTAGACCCTTTGGAGAAGGATCATACGAGCAGTACTTC. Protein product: CASRPFGEGSYEQYF.

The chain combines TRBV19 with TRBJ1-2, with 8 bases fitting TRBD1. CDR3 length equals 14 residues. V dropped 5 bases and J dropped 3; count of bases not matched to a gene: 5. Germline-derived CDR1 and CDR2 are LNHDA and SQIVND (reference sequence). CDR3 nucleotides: TGTGCCAGTAGTGTCAGGGGGCGCGACTATGGCTACACCTTC. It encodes CASSVRGRDYGYTF.

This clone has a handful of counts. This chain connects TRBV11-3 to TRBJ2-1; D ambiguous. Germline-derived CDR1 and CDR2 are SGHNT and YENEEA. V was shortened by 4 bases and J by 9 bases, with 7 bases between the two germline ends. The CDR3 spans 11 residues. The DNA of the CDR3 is TGTGCCAGCAGCTCCACAAGTGAGCAGTTCTTC. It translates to CASSSTSEQFF.

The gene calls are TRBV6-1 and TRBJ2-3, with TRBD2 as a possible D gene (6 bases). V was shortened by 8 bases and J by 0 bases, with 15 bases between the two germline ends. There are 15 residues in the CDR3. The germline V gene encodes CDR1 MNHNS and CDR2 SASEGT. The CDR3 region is CASYMTSTSTDTQYF. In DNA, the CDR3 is TGTGCCAGCTATATGACTAGTACTAGCACAGATACGCAGTATTTT.

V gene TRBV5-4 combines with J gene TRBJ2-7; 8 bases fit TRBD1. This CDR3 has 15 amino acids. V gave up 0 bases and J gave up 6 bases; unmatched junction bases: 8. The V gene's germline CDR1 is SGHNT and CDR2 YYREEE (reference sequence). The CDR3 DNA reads TGTGCCAGCAGCTTGGCAGGGATTACAGGGGGCGAGCAGTACTTC. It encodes CASSLAGITGGEQYF.